There are a few counts of the clone carrying this TCR beta chain. The antigen is undetermined. CDR3 length: 16 residues. The V gene end was trimmed by 3 bases and the J gene end by 4 bases; junction bases not matched to a gene: 11. Germline assignment: CDR1 SGDLS and CDR2 YYNGEE. These data originate in a study of blood T cells in healthy people across ages. Study summary: In model experiments, template switching was able to capture about one barcoded beta molecule for every two T cells that were present.

Study-wide points: Naive T cell percentage showed a strong correlation with the diversity of TCR beta. The diversity estimates, figures obtained from one million T cells, were considered underestimates.

Next came a second PCR, run for about 6 to 12 cycles, which used a sample-barcoded 5' primer along with a J-beta primer mix. The template-switch adaptor was a 5' adaptor with 12 random nucleotides. It tagged each cDNA molecule. TCRdb itself ran the 5' RACE reads through MiXCR, one entry per CDR3 protein. The sample records 1.5 million to 1.8 million distinct CDR3 sequences, around 40% being singletons. This clonotype was sampled from a woman under 30 in good health. The sequencing sample was made of blood. The chain uses TRBV9 and TRBJ1-1; 8 bases agree with TRBD1. CDR3: CASSAQGARGTTEAFF. In nucleotides, the CDR3 is TGTGCCAGCAGCGCGCAGGGGGCGCGTGGTACCACTGAAGCTTTCTTT.